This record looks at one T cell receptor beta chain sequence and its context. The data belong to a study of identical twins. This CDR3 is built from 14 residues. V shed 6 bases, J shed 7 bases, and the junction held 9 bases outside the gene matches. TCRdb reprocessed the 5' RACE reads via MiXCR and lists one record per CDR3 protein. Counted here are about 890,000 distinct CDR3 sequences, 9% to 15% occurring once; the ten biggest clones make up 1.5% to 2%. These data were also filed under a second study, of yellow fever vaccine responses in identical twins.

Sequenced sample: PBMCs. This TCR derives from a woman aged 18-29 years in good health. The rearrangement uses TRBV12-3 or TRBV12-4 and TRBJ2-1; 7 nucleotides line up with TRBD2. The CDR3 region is CASRHGSGWNEQFF. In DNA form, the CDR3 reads TGTGCCAGCAGACACGGTAGCGGGTGGAATGAGCAGTTCTTC.